This T cell receptor (beta chain) derives from a study of lymphopenia after photon versus proton radiotherapy. Remarks on this clone: Its antigen is still unknown.

Only in-frame clones appear in the TCRdb table, and some are missing; sequencing was by immunoSEQ multiplex PCR. The table has about 25,000 clones, 75% to 90% seen once. Study-wide results and caveats: Survival link was tested only in deceased patients; proton benefit remains a possibility.

The sample consisted of peripheral blood, taken from a patient treated with photon-based radiotherapy. This TCR derives from a woman aged 50 to 60 with pancreatic cancer.

The CDR3 protein is CASSQEAGTSGSRSAEQYF. The CDR3 DNA sequence: TGCGCCAGCAGCCAAGAGGCCGGGACTAGCGGGAGTCGCTCCGCCGAGCAGTACTTC. This chain connects TRBV4-3 to TRBJ2-7; 14 bases map to TRBD2. Germline V gives CDR1 LGHNA, CDR2 YSLEER. This CDR3 spans 19 amino acids. V trimming: 0 bases; J trimming: 6 bases; junction bases outside the gene matches: 13.